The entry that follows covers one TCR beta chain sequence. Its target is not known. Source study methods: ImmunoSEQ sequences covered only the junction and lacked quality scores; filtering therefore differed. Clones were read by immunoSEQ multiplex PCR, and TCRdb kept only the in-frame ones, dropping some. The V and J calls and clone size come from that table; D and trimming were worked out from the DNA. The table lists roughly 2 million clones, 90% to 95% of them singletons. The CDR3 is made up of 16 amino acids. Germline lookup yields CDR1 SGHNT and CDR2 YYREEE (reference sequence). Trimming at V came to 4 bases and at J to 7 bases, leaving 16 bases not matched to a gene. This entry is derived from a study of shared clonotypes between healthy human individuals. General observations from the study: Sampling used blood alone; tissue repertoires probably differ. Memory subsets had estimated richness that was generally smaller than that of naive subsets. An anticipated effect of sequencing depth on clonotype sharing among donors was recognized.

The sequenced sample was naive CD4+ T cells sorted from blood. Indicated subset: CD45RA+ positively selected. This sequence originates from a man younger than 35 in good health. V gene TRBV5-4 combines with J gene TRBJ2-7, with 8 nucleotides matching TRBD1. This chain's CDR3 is CASSPGGQGASREQYF. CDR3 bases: TGTGCCAGCAGCCCCGGAGGGCAGGGGGCGAGTCGGGAGCAGTACTTC.